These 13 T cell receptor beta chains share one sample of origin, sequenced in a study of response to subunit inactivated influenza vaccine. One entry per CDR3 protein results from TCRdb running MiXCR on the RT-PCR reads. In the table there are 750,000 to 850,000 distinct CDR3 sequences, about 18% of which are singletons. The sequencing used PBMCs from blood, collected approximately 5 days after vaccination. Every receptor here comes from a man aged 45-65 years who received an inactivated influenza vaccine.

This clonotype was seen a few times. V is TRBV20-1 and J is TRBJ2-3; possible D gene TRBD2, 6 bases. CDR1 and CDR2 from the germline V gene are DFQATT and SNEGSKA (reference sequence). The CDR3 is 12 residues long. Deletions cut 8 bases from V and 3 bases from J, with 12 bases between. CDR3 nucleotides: TGCAGTTCACACCGGGGGACAGATACGCAGTATTTT. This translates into CSSHRGTDTQYF.

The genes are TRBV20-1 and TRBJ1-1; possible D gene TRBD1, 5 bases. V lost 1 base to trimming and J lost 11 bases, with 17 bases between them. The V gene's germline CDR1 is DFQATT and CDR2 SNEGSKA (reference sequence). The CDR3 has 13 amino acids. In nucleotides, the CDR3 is TGCAGTGCTAGAGCGGGTCAAGTTTGGGGGGCTTTCTTT. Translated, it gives CSARAGQVWGAFF.

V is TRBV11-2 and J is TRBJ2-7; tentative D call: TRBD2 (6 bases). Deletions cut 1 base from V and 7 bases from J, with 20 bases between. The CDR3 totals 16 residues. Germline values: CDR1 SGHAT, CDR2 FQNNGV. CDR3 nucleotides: TGTGCCAGCAGCTTAGGGCGCCGGGACTTCGCGAGAGAGCAGTACTTC. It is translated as CASSLGRRDFAREQYF.

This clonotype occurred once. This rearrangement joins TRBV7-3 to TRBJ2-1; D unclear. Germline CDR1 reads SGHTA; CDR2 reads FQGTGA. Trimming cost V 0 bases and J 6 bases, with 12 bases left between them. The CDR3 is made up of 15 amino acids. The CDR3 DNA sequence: TGTGCCAGCAGCTTAACTAGCTCCAATTCCAATGAGCAGTTCTTC. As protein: CASSLTSSNSNEQFF.

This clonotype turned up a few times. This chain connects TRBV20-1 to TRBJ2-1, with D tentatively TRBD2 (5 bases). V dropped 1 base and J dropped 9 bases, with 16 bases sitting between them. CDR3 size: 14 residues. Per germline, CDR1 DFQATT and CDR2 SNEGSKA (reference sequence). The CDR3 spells CSARVSGRGFEQFF. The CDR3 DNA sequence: TGCAGTGCTAGAGTAAGCGGCCGAGGATTTGAGCAGTTCTTC.

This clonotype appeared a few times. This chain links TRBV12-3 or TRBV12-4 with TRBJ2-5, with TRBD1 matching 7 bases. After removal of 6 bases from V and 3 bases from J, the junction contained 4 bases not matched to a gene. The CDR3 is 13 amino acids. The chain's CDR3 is CASRTTGKETQYF. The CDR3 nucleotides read TGTGCCAGCAGAACGACAGGGAAAGAGACCCAGTACTTC.

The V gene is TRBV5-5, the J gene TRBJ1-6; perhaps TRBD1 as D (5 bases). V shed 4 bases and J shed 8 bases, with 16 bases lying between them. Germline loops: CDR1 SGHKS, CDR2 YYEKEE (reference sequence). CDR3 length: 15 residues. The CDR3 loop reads CASSGLGTDHSPLHF. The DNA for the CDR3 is TGTGCCAGCAGCGGACTTGGGACTGACCATTCACCCCTCCACTTT.

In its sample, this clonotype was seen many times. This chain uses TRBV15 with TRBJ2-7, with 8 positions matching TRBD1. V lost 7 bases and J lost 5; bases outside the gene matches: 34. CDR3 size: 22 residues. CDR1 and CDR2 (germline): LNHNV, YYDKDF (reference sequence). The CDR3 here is CATIVNQRRNFTGQGTRNEQYF. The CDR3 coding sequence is TGTGCCACCATAGTTAACCAGCGACGTAATTTCACAGGACAGGGAACTAGGAACGAGCAGTACTTC.

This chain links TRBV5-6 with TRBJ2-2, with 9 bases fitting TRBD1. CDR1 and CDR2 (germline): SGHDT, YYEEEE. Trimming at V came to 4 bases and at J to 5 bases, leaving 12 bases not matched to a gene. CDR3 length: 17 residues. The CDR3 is CASSRLGDRALTGELFF. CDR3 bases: TGTGCCAGCAGCCGCTTGGGGGACAGGGCGTTGACCGGGGAGCTGTTTTTT.

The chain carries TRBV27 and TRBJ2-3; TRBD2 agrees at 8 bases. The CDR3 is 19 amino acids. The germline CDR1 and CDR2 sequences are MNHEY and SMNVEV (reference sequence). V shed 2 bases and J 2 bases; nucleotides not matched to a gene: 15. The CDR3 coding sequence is TGTGCCAGCAGTTTAATTTCATCGGGGGGGCTGAAACTCACAGATACGCAGTATTTT. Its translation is CASSLISSGGLKLTDTQYF.

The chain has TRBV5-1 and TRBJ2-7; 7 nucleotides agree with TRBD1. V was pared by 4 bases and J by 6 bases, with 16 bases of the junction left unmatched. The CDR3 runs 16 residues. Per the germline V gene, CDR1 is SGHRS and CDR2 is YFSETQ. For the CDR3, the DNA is TGCGCCAGCAGCCTGCTTATATCGACAGGGTCGAGCGAGCAGTACTTC. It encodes CASSLLISTGSSEQYF. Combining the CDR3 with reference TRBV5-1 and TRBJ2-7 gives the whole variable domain KAGVTQTPRYLIKTRGQQVTLSCSPISGHRSVSWYQQTPGQGLQFLFEYFSETQRNKGNFPGRFSGRQFSNSRSEMNVSTLELGDSALYLCASSLLISTGSSEQYFGPGTRLTVT.

This chain's CDR3 is CASSRQLSSYEQYF. The CDR3 nucleotides are TGTGCCAGCAGTCGCCAGTTGAGCTCCTACGAGCAGTACTTC. The chain joins TRBV12-3 or TRBV12-4 to TRBJ2-7; D gene uncertain. This CDR3 spans 14 amino acids. The ends were cut back, 5 bases at V and 0 bases at J, with 11 bases in the middle.

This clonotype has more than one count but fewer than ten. The CDR3 region has the DNA TGTGCCTGGAGTGGAGGAGGGATTACTAACTATGGCTACACCTTC. Its translation: CAWSGGGITNYGYTF. The gene calls are TRBV30 and TRBJ1-2; D unresolved. The germline gives CDR1 GTSNPN, CDR2 SVGIG (reference sequence). The CDR3 runs to 15 residues. Trimming took 1 base from V and 0 from J, leaving 12 bases between them. The variable domain in full, with the rest retrieved from reference TRBV30 and TRBJ1-2, is SQTIHQWPATLVQPVGSPLSLECTVEGTSNPNLYWYRQAAGRGLQLLFYSVGIGQISSEVPQNLSASRPQDRQFILSSKKLLLSDSGFYLCAWSGGGITNYGYTFGSGTRLTVV.